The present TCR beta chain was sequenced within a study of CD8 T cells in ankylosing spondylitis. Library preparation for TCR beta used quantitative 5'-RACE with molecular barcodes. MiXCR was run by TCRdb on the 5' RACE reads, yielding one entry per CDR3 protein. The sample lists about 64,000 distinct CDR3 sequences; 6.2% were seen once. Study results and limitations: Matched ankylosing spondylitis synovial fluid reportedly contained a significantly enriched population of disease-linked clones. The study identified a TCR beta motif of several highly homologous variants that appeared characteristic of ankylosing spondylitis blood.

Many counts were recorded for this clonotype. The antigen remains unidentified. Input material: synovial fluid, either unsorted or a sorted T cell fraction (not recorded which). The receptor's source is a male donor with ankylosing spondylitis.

The CDR3 protein is CASSSMTGYQPQHF. DNA of the CDR3: TGTGCCAGCAGTTCAATGACAGGTTATCAGCCCCAGCATTTT. This chain joins TRBV28 and TRBJ1-5; maybe TRBD1 (6 bases). The V end was cut by 4 bases, the J end by 5 bases, with 12 bases between. The CDR3 is made up of 14 amino acids. Looked up from germline, CDR1 is MDHEN and CDR2 is SYDVKM.